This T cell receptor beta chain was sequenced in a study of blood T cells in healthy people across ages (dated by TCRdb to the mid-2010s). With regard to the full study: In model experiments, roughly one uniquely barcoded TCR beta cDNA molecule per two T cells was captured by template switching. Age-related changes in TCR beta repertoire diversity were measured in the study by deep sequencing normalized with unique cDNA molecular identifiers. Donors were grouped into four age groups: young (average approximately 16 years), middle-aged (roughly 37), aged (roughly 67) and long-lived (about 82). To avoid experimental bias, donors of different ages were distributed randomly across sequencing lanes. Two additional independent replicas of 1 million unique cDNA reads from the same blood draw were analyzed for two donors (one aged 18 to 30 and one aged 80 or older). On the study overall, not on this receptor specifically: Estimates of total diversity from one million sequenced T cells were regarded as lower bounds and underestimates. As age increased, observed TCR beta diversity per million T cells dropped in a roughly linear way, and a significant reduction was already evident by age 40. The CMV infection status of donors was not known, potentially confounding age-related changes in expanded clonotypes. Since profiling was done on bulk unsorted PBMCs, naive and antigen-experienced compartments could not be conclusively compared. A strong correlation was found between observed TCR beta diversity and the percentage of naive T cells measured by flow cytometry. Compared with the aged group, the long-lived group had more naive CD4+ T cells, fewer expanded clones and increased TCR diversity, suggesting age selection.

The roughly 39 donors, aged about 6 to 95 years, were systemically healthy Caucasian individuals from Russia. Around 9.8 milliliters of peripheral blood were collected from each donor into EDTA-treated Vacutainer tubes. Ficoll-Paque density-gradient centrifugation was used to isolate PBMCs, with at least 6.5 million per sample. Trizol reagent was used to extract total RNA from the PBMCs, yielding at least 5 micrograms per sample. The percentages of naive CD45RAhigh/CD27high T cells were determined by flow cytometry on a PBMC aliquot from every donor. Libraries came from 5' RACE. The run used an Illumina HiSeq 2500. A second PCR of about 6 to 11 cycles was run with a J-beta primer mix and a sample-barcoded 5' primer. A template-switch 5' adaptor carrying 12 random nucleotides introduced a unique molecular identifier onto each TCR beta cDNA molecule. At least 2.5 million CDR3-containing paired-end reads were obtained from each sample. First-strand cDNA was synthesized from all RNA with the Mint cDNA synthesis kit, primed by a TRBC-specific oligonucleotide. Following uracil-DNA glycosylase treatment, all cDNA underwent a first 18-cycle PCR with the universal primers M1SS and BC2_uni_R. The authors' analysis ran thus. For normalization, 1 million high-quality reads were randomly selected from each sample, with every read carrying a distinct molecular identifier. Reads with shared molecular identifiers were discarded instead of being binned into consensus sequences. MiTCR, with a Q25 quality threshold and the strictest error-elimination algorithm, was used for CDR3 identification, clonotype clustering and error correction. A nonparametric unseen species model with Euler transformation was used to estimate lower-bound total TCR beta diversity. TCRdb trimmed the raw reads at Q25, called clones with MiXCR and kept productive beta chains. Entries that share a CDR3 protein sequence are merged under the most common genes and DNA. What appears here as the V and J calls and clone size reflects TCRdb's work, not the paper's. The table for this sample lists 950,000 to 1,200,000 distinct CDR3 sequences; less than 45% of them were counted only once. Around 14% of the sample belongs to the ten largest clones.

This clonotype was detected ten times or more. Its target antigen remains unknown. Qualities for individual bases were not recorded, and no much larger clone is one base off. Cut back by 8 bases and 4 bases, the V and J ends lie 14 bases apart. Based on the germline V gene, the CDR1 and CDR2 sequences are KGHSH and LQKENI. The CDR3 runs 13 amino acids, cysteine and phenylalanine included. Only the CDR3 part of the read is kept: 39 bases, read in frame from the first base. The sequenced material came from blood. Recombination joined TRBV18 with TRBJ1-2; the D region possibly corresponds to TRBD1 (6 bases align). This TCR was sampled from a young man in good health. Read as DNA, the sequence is TGTGCCAGCAGCCCCGGACAGTCCTATGGCTACACCTTC. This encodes CASSPGQSYGYTF. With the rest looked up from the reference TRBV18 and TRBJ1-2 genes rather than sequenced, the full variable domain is NAGVMQNPRHLVRRRGQEARLRCSPMKGHSHVYWYRQLPEEGLKFMVYLQKENIIDESGMPKERFSAEFPKEGPSILRIQQVVRGDSAAYFCASSPGQSYGYTFGSGTRLTVV.